The source of this T cell receptor beta chain is a study of OX40 agonist ivuxolimab in advanced cancers. Study summary: Ivuxolimab, an antibody acting as an agonist of OX40 (CD134), was used to treat patients. People in dose escalation had one of these cancers: hepatocellular carcinoma, melanoma, renal cell or head and neck cancer. Having had anti-PD-1, anti-PD-L1 or anti-CTLA-4 therapy before was allowed, and roughly 40% had some.

Profiling relied on immunoSEQ multiplex PCR, and the TCRdb table lists in-frame clones only, not all of them. Here the sample spans fewer than 55,000 clones, roughly 80% being singletons. About this clone: What it binds is not known.

Whole-study results and caveats: On average, CD8+ T cells had more expanded clones than CD4+.

V lost 2 bases, J lost 5 bases, and 9 bases stayed unmatched. The CDR3 has 17 amino acids. CDR1 SGHTA and CDR2 FQGNSA come from the germline V gene. The clonotype comes from an adult with an advanced solid tumor such as melanoma, head and neck, liver or kidney cancer. Specimen: CD4+ or CD8+ T cells sorted from blood, collected in a trial of the OX40 agonist ivuxolimab. The V call is TRBV7-2, the J call TRBJ2-2; TRBD2 agrees at 9 bases. The DNA for the CDR3 is TGTGCCAGCAGCTTATACGTCGTTAGCGGGAGTACCGGGGAGCTGTTTTTT. Translating it yields CASSLYVVSGSTGELFF.